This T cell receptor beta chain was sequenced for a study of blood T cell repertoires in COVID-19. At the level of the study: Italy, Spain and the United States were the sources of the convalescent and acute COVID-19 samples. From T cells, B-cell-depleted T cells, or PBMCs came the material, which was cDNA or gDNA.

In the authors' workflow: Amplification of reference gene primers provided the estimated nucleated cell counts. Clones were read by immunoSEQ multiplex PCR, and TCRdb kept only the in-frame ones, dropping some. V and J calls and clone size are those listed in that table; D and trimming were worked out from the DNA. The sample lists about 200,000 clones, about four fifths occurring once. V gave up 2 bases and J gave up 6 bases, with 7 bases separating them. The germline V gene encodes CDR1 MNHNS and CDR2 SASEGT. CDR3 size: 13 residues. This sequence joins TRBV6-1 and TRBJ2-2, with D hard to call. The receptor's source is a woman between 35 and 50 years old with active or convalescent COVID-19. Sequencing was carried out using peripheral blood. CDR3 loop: CASSESLPGELFF. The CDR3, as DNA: TGTGCCAGCAGTGAATCCCTTCCCGGGGAGCTGTTTTTT.